The clone carrying this TCR beta chain was seen at least ten times. Its antigen is as yet unknown. The CDR3 loop spans 16 amino acids. The germline gives CDR1 SEHNR, CDR2 FQNEAQ (reference sequence). V gave up 4 bases and J gave up 5 bases; unmatched junction bases: 5. The sample's time point: sample taken at primary tumor resection. From tumor, nontumor lung or frozen PBMC, whole RNA was taken unsorted for sequencing. This record comes from a study of spatial heterogeneity in lung cancer. Study at large: Every unique TCR and UMI combination, on average, appeared more than ten times in raw reads.

TCRdb used MiXCR to reprocess the 5' RACE reads, holding one entry per CDR3 protein. The sample holds around 45,000 distinct CDR3 sequences, roughly 13% seen once. Study observations and caveats: Blood carried ubiquitous expanded tumor TCRs more at resection than follow-up.

V and J are TRBV7-9 and TRBJ2-2, with 12 bases that match TRBD2. The input for sequencing was PBMCs, taken at surgery. This sequence originates from a male donor with early-stage non-small cell lung cancer. As DNA, the CDR3 is TGTGCCAGCAGCTCCCTAGCGGGAGGGAGGACCGGGGAGCTGTTTTTT. Its protein product is CASSSLAGGRTGELFF.